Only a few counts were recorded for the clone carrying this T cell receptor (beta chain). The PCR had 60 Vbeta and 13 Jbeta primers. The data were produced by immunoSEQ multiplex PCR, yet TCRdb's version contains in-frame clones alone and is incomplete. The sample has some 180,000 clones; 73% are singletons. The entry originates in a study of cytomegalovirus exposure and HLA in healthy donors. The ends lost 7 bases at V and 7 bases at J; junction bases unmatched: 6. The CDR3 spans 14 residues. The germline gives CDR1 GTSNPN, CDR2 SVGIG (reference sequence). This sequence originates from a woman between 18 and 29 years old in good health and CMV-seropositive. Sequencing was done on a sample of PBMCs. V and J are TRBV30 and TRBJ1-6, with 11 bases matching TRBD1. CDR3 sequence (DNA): TGTGCCTCGGACAGGGGGCCCGAAAATTCACCCCTCCACTTT. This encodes CASDRGPENSPLHF.